The 5 T cell receptor beta chains in this list originate from one sample, sequenced in a study of shared clonotypes between healthy human individuals. The assay was immunoSEQ multiplex PCR, and TCRdb's table has in-frame clones only and misses some. The table includes 800,000 or so clones, roughly 96% detected once. The naive CD8 fraction comprised CD45RO-negative cells positively selected for CCR7 and excluded terminally differentiated effector memory CD45RA+ cells. The specimen was naive CD8+ T cells sorted from blood. These receptors were collected from a man under 40 in good health.

The rearrangement links TRBV7-9 to TRBJ2-3, with TRBD2 identical over 9 bases. Germline V CDR1 and CDR2: SEHNR, FQNEAQ (reference sequence). The CDR3 has 18 amino acids. The trim removed 5 bases at V and 0 bases at J, leaving 12 bases unmatched. The CDR3 sequence: CASSPVGREGRSTDTQYF. The CDR3 DNA reads TGTGCCAGCAGCCCCGTAGGGCGGGAGGGCCGAAGCACAGATACGCAGTATTTT.

The rearrangement joins TRBV5-1 to TRBJ2-2; no definite D call. This CDR3 region has 15 residues. V was clipped by 4 bases and J by 1 base, with 11 bases between them. Germline V gene sequence: CDR1 SGHRS, CDR2 YFSETQ. The CDR3 region is CASSPAGRNTGELFF. The CDR3 DNA reads as TGCGCCAGCAGCCCGGCAGGACGGAACACCGGGGAGCTGTTTTTT. Looking up the rest from reference TRBV5-1 and TRBJ2-2 gives the full variable domain: KAGVTQTPRYLIKTRGQQVTLSCSPISGHRSVSWYQQTPGQGLQFLFEYFSETQRNKGNFPGRFSGRQFSNSRSEMNVSTLELGDSALYLCASSPAGRNTGELFFGEGSRLTVL.

CDR3 in amino acids: CASSKGTDNTGELFF. CDR3 DNA sequence: TGTGCCAGCAGCAAAGGGACAGACAACACCGGGGAGCTGTTTTTT. V gene TRBV4-2 combines with J gene TRBJ2-2; 7 nucleotides line up with TRBD1. Germline-derived CDR1 and CDR2 are LGHNA and YNFKEQ. V lost 5 bases, J lost 2 bases, and 5 bases stayed unmatched. This CDR3 is 15 amino acids long.

The genes are TRBV29-1 and TRBJ2-1; 15 bases map to TRBD2. CDR3 length: 15 residues. Trimming removed 7 bases from V and 9 bases from J; junction bases left unmatched: 10. The germline gives CDR1 SQVTM, CDR2 ANQGSEA. The CDR3 protein is CSGDQGLAGGSEQFF. The DNA of the CDR3 is TGCAGCGGTGACCAGGGACTAGCGGGAGGTTCTGAGCAGTTCTTC.

The gene calls are TRBV9 and TRBJ2-3, with TRBD2 identical over 8 bases. Germline lookup yields CDR1 SGDLS and CDR2 YYNGEE. The V and J ends lost 4 bases and 4 bases, in that order; junction bases with no gene match: 11. This CDR3 has 16 amino acids. The CDR3 loop reads CASSLRAGEAADTQYF. The CDR3 region has the DNA TGTGCCAGCAGCCTTCGAGCGGGAGAGGCTGCAGATACGCAGTATTTT.